This entry lists 7 T cell receptor beta chains sequenced from one sample in a study of shared clonotypes between healthy human individuals. The protocol was immunoSEQ multiplex PCR, while the TCRdb copy is restricted to in-frame clones and leaves out a portion. The sample shows about 710,000 clones, approximately 72% of them seen only once. The sample comprised memory CD4+ T cells sorted from blood. Subset of the sample: CD45RA-negative fraction. The receptors derive from a woman in her 30s in good health.

V usage is TRBV10-2 and J usage is TRBJ2-7, with TRBD2 matching 11 bases. The CDR3 consists of 14 residues. Germline V gene sequence: CDR1 WSHSY, CDR2 SAAADI. J gave up 3 bases and V 6 bases, and 4 bases lay outside the gene matches. CDR3 sequence reads: CASSWTSGYYEQYF. DNA for the CDR3: TGCGCCAGCAGCTGGACTAGCGGGTACTACGAGCAGTACTTC.

This clone was counted a few times. This chain links TRBV4-2 with TRBJ2-1; TRBD2 matches at 11 bases. Germline values: CDR1 LGHNA, CDR2 YNFKEQ. The CDR3 has 14 residues. V dropped 3 bases and J dropped 9; count of bases not matched to a gene: 4. CDR3 region: CASSQGTSGSEQFF. The CDR3 DNA reads as TGTGCCAGCAGCCAGGGGACTAGCGGTAGTGAGCAGTTCTTC.

The V and J genes are TRBV19 and TRBJ2-6, with D maybe TRBD1 (6 bases). CDR1 and CDR2 (germline): LNHDA, SQIVND (reference sequence). Trimming left V 3 bases short and J 2 bases short, with 11 bases between. The CDR3 is 16 amino acids. The CDR3 reads CASSMGSGAGANVLTF. DNA of the CDR3: TGTGCCAGTAGTATGGGATCAGGGGCTGGGGCCAACGTCCTGACTTTC.

This clone has a single count. The genes are TRBV18 and TRBJ1-1, with D perhaps matching TRBD1 (5 bases). The CDR3 has 15 amino acids. The V gene lost 5 bases and the J gene lost 4 bases, with 17 bases spanning the gap. Germline V gives CDR1 KGHSH, CDR2 LQKENI. The CDR3 DNA reads as TGTGCCAGCTCATCCCGGCGGGCCGGGGGCACTGAAGCTTTCTTT. It is translated as CASSSRRAGGTEAFF. Together with reference TRBV18 and TRBJ1-1, the CDR3 gives the full variable domain: NAGVMQNPRHLVRRRGQEARLRCSPMKGHSHVYWYRQLPEEGLKFMVYLQKENIIDESGMPKERFSAEFPKEGPSILRIQQVVRGDSAAYFCASSSRRAGGTEAFFGQGTRLTVV.

The CDR3 DNA reads as TGTGCCAGCAGCCCGGTAGGGGTCCCCTACGAGCAGTACTTC. Its translation is CASSPVGVPYEQYF. The rearrangement uses TRBV5-6 and TRBJ2-7, with a tentative D call TRBD1 (5 bases). The CDR3 has 14 residues. Looked up from germline, CDR1 is SGHDT and CDR2 is YYEEEE. The ends were cut back, 4 bases at V and 2 bases at J, with 13 bases in the middle.

The rearrangement joins TRBV5-1 to TRBJ2-3, with D hard to call. Germline V CDR1 and CDR2: SGHRS, YFSETQ. This CDR3 contains 15 residues. V gave up 2 bases and J gave up 1 base, with 11 bases separating them. The CDR3 DNA follows: TGCGCCAGCAGCTTTGCCCAGTCTGGCACAGATACGCAGTATTTT. Translation gives CASSFAQSGTDTQYF.

This clone showed up just a few times. The rearrangement links TRBV19 to TRBJ1-3; 11 bases match TRBD1. The CDR3 runs 14 residues. Germline loops: CDR1 LNHDA, CDR2 SQIVND (reference sequence). V gave up 6 bases and J gave up 2 bases; unmatched junction bases: 0. In DNA form, the CDR3 reads TGTGCCAGTAGGGGACAGGGGGCTGGAAACACCATATATTTT. Protein: CASRGQGAGNTIYF.